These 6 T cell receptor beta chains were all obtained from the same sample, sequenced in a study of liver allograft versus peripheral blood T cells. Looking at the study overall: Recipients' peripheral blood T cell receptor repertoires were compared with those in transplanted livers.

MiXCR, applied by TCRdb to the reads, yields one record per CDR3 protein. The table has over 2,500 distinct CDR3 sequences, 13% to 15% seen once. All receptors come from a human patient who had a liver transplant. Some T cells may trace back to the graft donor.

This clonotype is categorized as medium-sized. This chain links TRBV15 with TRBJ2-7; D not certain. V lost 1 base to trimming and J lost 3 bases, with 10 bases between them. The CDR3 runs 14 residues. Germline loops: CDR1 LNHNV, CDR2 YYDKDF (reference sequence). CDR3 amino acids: CATSRARMDYEQYF. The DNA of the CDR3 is TGTGCCACCAGCAGAGCGAGAATGGACTACGAGCAGTACTTC.

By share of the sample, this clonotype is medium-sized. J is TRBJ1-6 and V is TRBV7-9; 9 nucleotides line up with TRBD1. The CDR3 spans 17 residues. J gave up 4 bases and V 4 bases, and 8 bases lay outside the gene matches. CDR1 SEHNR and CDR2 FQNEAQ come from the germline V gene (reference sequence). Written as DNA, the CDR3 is TGTGCCAGCAGCTATACAAACAGGGGGCCTTATAATTCACCCCTCCACTTT. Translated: CASSYTNRGPYNSPLHF. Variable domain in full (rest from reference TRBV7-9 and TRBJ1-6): DTGVSQNPRHKITKRGQNVTFRCDPISEHNRLYWYRQTLGQGPEFLTYFQNEAQLEKSRLLSDRFSAERPKGSFSTLEIQRTEQGDSAMYLCASSYTNRGPYNSPLHFGNGTRLTVT.

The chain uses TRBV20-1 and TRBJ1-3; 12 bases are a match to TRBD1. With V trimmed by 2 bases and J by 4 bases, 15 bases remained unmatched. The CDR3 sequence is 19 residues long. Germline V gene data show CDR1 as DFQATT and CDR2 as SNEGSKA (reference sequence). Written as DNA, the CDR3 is TGCAGTGCTAGACCTGGGACAGGGGGCGCAAGGGGCGTAGGAAACACCATATATTTT. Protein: CSARPGTGGARGVGNTIYF.

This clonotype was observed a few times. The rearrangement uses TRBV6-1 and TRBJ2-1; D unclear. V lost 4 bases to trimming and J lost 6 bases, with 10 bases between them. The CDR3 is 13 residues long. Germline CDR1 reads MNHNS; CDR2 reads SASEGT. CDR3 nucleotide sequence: TGTGCCAGCAGTGTATGGCTAGTCAATGAGCAGTTCTTC. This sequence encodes CASSVWLVNEQFF.

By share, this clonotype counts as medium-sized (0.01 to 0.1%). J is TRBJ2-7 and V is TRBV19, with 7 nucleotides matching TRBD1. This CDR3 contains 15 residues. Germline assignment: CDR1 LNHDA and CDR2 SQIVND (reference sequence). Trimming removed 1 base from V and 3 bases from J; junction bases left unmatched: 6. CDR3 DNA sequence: TGTGCCAGTAGTATAGTGGCGACAGGGAACTACGAGCAGTACTTC. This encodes CASSIVATGNYEQYF.

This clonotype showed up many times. This chain's CDR3 is CSVVVWDRVHDEQYF. As DNA, the CDR3 is TGCAGCGTTGTTGTATGGGACCGTGTCCATGACGAGCAGTACTTC. The J gene is TRBJ2-7, the V gene TRBV29-1; D could derive from TRBD1 or TRBD2 (5 bases each). CDR1 is SQVTM and CDR2 is ANQGSEA in the germline V gene. CDR3 length: 15 amino acids. Deletions cut 4 bases from V and 5 bases from J, with 21 bases between.